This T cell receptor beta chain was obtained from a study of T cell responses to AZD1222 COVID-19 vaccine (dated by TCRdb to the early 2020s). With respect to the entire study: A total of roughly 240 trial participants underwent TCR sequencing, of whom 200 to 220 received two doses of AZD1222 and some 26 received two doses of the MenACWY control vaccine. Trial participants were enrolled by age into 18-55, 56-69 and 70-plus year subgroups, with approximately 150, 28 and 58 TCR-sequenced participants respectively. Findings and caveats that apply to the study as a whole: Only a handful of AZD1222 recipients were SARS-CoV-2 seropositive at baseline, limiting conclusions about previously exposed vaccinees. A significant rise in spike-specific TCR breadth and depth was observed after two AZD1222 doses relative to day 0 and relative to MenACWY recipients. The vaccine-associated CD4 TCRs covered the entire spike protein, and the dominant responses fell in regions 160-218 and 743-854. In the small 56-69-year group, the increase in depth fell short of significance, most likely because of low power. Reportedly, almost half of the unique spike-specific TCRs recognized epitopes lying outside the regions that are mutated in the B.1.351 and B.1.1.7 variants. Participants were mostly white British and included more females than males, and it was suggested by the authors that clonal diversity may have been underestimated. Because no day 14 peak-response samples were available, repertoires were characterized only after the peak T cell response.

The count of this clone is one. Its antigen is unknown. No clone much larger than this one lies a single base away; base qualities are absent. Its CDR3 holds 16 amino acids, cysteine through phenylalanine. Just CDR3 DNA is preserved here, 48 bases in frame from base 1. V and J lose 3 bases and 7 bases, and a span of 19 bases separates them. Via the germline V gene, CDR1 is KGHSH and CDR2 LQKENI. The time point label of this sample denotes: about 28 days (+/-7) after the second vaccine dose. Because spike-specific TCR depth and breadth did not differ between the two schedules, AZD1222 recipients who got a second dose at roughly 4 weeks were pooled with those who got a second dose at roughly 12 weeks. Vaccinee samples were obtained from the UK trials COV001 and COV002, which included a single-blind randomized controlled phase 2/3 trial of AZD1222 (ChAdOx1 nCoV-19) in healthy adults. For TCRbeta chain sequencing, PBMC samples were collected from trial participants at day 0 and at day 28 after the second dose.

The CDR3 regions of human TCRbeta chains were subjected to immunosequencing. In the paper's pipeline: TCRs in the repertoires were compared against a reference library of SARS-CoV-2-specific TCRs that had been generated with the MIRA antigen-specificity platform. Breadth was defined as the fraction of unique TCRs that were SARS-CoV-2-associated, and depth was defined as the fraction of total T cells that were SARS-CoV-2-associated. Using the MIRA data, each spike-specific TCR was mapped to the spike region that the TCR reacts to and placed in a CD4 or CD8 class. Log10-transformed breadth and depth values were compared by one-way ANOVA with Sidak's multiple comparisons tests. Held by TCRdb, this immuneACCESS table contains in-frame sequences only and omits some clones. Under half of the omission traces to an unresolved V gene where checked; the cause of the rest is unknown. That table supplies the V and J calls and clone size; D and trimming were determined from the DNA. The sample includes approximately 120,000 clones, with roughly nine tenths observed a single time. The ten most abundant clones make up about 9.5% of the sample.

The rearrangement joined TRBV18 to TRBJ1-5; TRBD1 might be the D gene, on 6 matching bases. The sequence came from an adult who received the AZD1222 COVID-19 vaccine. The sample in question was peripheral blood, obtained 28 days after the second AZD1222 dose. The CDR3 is CASSPRGGGAGQPQHF. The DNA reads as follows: TGTGCCAGCTCACCTCGCGGGGGGGGCGCGGGGCAGCCCCAGCATTTT.